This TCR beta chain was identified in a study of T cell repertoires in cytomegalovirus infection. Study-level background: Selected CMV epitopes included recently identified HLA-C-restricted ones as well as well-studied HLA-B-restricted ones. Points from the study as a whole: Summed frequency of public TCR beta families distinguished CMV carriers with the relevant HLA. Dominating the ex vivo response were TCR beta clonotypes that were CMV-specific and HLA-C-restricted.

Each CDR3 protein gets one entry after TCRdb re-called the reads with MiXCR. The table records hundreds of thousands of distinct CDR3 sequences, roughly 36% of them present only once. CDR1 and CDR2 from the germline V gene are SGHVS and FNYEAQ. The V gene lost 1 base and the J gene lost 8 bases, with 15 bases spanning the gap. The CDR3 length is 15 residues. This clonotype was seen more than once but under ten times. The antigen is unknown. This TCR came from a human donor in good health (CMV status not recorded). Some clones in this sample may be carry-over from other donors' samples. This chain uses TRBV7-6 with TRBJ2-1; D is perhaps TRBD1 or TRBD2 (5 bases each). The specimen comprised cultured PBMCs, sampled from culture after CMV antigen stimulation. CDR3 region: CASSLVGLRGHEQFF. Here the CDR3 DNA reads TGTGCCAGCAGCTTAGTAGGGTTACGGGGCCATGAGCAGTTCTTC.